Listed here are 28 T cell receptor beta chains from one sample, sequenced in a study of vaccination and CD4 T cells after COVID-19 (dated by TCRdb to between 2021 and 2022). Preparation of the library involved PCR. Sequencer: Illumina iSeq 100. At the Johns Hopkins FTIC core, DNA from the cultured CD4+ T cells underwent TCR sequencing with the Oncomine TCR Beta short-read assay. TCRdb reprocessing: public reads trimmed at Q25 with fastp, clones called with MiXCR, in-frame beta chains kept. CDR3 protein duplicates are merged, each entry listing the most common genes and DNA. For this sample the table gives 15,000 to 20,000 distinct CDR3 sequences, of which 40% to 65% were detected only once. Around 9.6% of the sample is held by the ten biggest clonotypes. In the paper's terms, the treatment or condition label means: approximately 9-day PBMC culture with coronavirus spike peptide pools or control peptides (ViraFEST assay).

Their antigen targets remain unknown. Sequenced sample: CD4+ T cells from blood, cultured in vitro. The source of these receptors is a human donor who had recovered from COVID-19.

J is TRBJ2-7 and V is TRBV30; no reliable D call. V was trimmed by 0 bases and J by 2 bases, leaving 23 bases between them. CDR3 length: 18 residues. In germline, CDR1 is GTSNPN, CDR2 SVGIG (reference sequence). The CDR3 loop is CAWSVRQVCPTDPYEQYF. CDR3 DNA: TGTGCCTGGAGTGTCCGCCAGGTTTGTCCCACCGACCCCTACGAGCAGTACTTC.

This clonotype was detected only a few times. The chain employs TRBV6-5 and TRBJ1-6; D gene uncertain. The CDR3 has 17 amino acids. Germline values: CDR1 MNHEY, CDR2 SVGAGI. V dropped 3 bases and J dropped 7 bases, with 19 bases sitting between them. The DNA of the CDR3 is TGTGCCAGCAGTTATGTTTCCCCCGTTCTAGGGAATTCACCCCTCCACTTT. Protein sequence: CASSYVSPVLGNSPLHF.

The chain uses TRBV30 and TRBJ1-5; no clear D. CDR1 GTSNPN and CDR2 SVGIG come from the germline V gene (reference sequence). CDR3 length equals 13 residues. The V gene lost 4 bases and the J gene lost 3 bases, with 10 bases spanning the gap. CDR3 nucleotide sequence: TGTGCCTGGAACTCGGGCAACAATCAGCCCCAGCATTTT. Encoded protein: CAWNSGNNQPQHF.

This clonotype turned up a few times. This rearrangement joins TRBV27 to TRBJ1-5, with TRBD1 matching over 7 bases. V lost 2 bases and J lost 2; bases outside the gene matches: 0. The CDR3 has 14 residues. Germline V CDR1 and CDR2: MNHEY, SMNVEV (reference sequence). This CDR3 is CASSLQGGNQPQHF. The CDR3 DNA is TGTGCCAGCAGTTTACAGGGGGGCAATCAGCCCCAGCATTTT.

The chain combines TRBV15 with TRBJ1-6, with a possible D match to TRBD1 (6 bases). Germline V gene lookup returns CDR1 LNHNV and CDR2 YYDKDF (reference sequence). This CDR3 has 16 amino acids. V was shortened by 1 base and J by 9 bases, with 16 bases between the two germline ends. The CDR3 coding sequence is TGTGCCACCAGCAGAGCGTCGGGGGGCAAGCGTTCACCCCTCCACTTT. It specifies CATSRASGGKRSPLHF.

The CDR3, as DNA: TGCGCCAGCAGCCAACAGGGGAGCTATGGCTACACCTTC. It codes for CASSQQGSYGYTF. The chain couples TRBV10-1 to TRBJ1-2, with 7 bases that match TRBD1. Germline CDR1 reads WNHNN; CDR2 reads SYGVQD (reference sequence). The CDR3 is 13 residues long. Trimming at V came to 6 bases and at J to 4 bases, leaving 5 bases not matched to a gene.

This clonotype has just a few counts. The chain recombines TRBV20-1 with TRBJ2-3; no clear D. V lost 7 bases to trimming and J lost 6 bases, with 11 bases between them. Germline values: CDR1 DFQATT, CDR2 SNEGSKA (reference sequence). The CDR3 is 11 amino acids. This CDR3 reads CSVGKRDTQYF. DNA of the CDR3: TGCAGTGTGGGAAAGAGGGATACGCAGTATTTT.

The gene calls are TRBV21-1 and TRBJ2-7; TRBD1, the table's D call, was not compared with the DNA. TRBV21-1 is tagged as a pseudogene. The CDR3 totals 14 residues. CDR3 coding DNA: TGTGCCAGCAGCAACAGACAGCGAAACTACGAGCAGTACTTC. Translating it yields CASSNRQRNYEQYF.

This clonotype turned up a few times. The chain employs TRBV19 and TRBJ1-2, with a tentative D call TRBD1 (6 bases). Trimming shortened V by 1 base and J by 4 bases, and 10 bases separated the two germline ends. Germline V gene sequence: CDR1 LNHDA, CDR2 SQIVND (reference sequence). CDR3 length: 14 amino acids. The CDR3 loop is CASSIGTARYGYTF. CDR3 sequence (DNA): TGTGCCAGTAGTATAGGGACAGCTCGCTATGGCTACACCTTC.

The chain uses TRBV10-3 and TRBJ2-3, with D unresolved. There are 12 residues in the CDR3. The ends were cut back, 5 bases at V and 0 bases at J, with 3 bases in the middle. From germline, CDR1 is ENHRY and CDR2 SYGVKD. CDR3 in amino acids: CAISPSTDTQYF. Here the CDR3 DNA reads TGTGCCATCAGTCCTAGCACAGATACGCAGTATTTT.

This clonotype has a single count. The chain employs TRBV20-1 and TRBJ2-3; 9 positions match TRBD2. Germline values: CDR1 DFQATT, CDR2 SNEGSKA (reference sequence). The CDR3 length is 15 residues. Unmatched junction bases numbered 8, after V lost 6 bases and J lost 1 base. CDR3 region: CSAPSGGRGTDTQYF. CDR3 DNA sequence: TGCAGTGCCCCGTCCGGCGGGAGGGGCACAGATACGCAGTATTTT.

This rearrangement joins TRBV4-1 to TRBJ2-7; tentatively, D is TRBD1 (6 bases). CDR1 is MGHRA and CDR2 is YSYEKL in the germline V gene. The CDR3 sequence is 13 residues long. Trimming took 0 bases from V and 6 from J, leaving 9 bases between them. The DNA for the CDR3 is TGCGCCAGCAGCCAAGACCCAGGGGCCGAGCAGTACTTC. Translating gives CASSQDPGAEQYF.

V usage is TRBV20-1 and J usage is TRBJ2-1; D not resolved. In germline, CDR1 is DFQATT, CDR2 SNEGSKA (reference sequence). The CDR3 runs to 13 residues. The V and J ends lost 3 bases and 2 bases respectively, with 8 bases between them. CDR3 sequence reads: CSASILTYNEQFF. Here the CDR3 DNA reads TGCAGTGCTAGCATCCTCACCTACAATGAGCAGTTCTTC.

The chain has TRBV18 and TRBJ2-7, with TRBD1 identical over 10 bases. The V gene's germline CDR1 is KGHSH and CDR2 LQKENI. The CDR3 loop spans 15 amino acids. The V gene end was trimmed by 4 bases and the J gene end by 4 bases; junction bases not matched to a gene: 7. CDR3 loop: CASSRAGTGVYEQYF. CDR3 DNA sequence: TGTGCCAGCTCACGAGCCGGGACAGGGGTGTACGAGCAGTACTTC.

The sample holds a few counts of this clonotype. V is TRBV7-2 and J is TRBJ1-5; unclear D gene. Trimming pared 2 bases from V and 1 base from J, leaving 9 bases between. CDR1 and CDR2 (germline): SGHTA, FQGNSA. The CDR3 runs to 15 residues. Here the CDR3 DNA reads TGTGCCAGCAGCTTAACGGAGTCAAGCAATCAGCCCCAGCATTTT. It codes for CASSLTESSNQPQHF.

This chain connects TRBV20-1 to TRBJ1-6; TRBD1 matches at 7 bases. The V segment lost 4 bases and the J segment 5 bases; nucleotides outside the gene matches: 8. CDR3 length: 15 residues. Germline V gene sequence: CDR1 DFQATT, CDR2 SNEGSKA (reference sequence). This CDR3 is CSATEGTAHNSPLHF. In DNA, the CDR3 is TGCAGTGCTACCGAAGGGACAGCTCATAATTCACCCCTCCACTTT.

V usage is TRBV27 and J usage is TRBJ2-5, with D hard to call. V lost 2 bases, J lost 0 bases, and 7 bases lay in between. The germline V gene encodes CDR1 MNHEY and CDR2 SMNVEV (reference sequence). The CDR3 runs 14 residues. The CDR3 DNA sequence: TGTGCCAGCAGTTTAGGGCAGGACCAAGAGACCCAGTACTTC. Residues: CASSLGQDQETQYF.

This clonotype was counted between two and nine times. The chain carries TRBV6-1 and TRBJ2-6; D may be TRBD2 (6 bases). V lost 5 bases and J 0 bases, leaving 23 bases between the germline ends. The CDR3 is 20 residues long. Germline V lookup: CDR1 MNHNS, CDR2 SASEGT. CDR3 bases: TGTGCCAGCAGTCCGAGACCCGACAGTACTAGCTTCTCTGGGGCCAACGTCCTGACTTTC. It encodes CASSPRPDSTSFSGANVLTF.

This sequence joins TRBV7-2 and TRBJ1-5, with 7 nucleotides matching TRBD1. With 4 bases clipped from V and 7 bases from J, the junction kept 4 bases outside the gene matches. The CDR3 sequence is 13 residues long. Germline values: CDR1 SGHTA, CDR2 FQGNSA. As DNA, the CDR3 is TGTGCCAGCAGCTCACAGGGGCTGCAGCCCCAGCATTTT. Its translation: CASSSQGLQPQHF.

This clonotype was detected once. The chain joins TRBV7-9 to TRBJ2-3, with 11 bases identical to TRBD2. The junction had 12 bases not matched to a gene; V was cut back by 2 bases and J by 11 bases. From germline, CDR1 is SEHNR and CDR2 FQNEAQ (reference sequence). This CDR3 spans 16 amino acids. The CDR3 DNA reads TGTGCCAGCAGCTTAACCCTAGCGGGAGGCCCTGGTGTGCAGTATTTT. Residues: CASSLTLAGGPGVQYF.

This chain uses TRBV7-2 with TRBJ1-5, with no clear D. CDR3 length: 14 amino acids. Germline-derived CDR1 and CDR2 are SGHTA and FQGNSA. Between the trimmed V and J ends, which lost 5 bases and 9 bases, there was a span of 17 bases. CDR3 DNA sequence: TGTGCCAGCAGCGGATCGAGAGCAGGTCCGCCCCAGCATTTT. This codes for CASSGSRAGPPQHF.

The V gene is TRBV20-1, the J gene TRBJ2-1; perhaps TRBD2 as D (6 bases). The CDR3 sequence is 12 residues long. Looked up from germline, CDR1 is DFQATT and CDR2 is SNEGSKA (reference sequence). This chain's CDR3 is CSPRLARNEQFF. DNA of the CDR3: TGCTCCCCCCGGCTAGCGAGGAATGAGCAGTTCTTC.

The chain uses TRBV5-1 and TRBJ1-2; 12 bases are a match to TRBD1. From germline, CDR1 is SGHRS and CDR2 YFSETQ. With V trimmed by 2 bases and J by 11 bases, 10 bases remained unmatched. The CDR3 runs to 15 residues. The CDR3 sequence: CASSFLEGQGAGYTF. The CDR3 DNA reads as TGCGCCAGCAGCTTCTTGGAGGGACAGGGGGCTGGATACACCTTC.

This chain links TRBV7-2 with TRBJ2-7; 7 nucleotides line up with TRBD1. The CDR3 has 13 residues. Germline CDR1 SGHTA, CDR2 FQGNSA. J gave up 3 bases and V 2 bases, and 1 base lay outside the gene matches. The CDR3 DNA follows: TGTGCCAGCAGCTTATACAGGGGCTACGAGCAGTACTTC. It yields the protein CASSLYRGYEQYF.

This chain connects TRBV20-1 to TRBJ2-2; D not certain. V was pared by 0 bases and J by 4 bases, with 12 bases between. This CDR3 has 15 amino acids. From germline, CDR1 is DFQATT and CDR2 SNEGSKA (reference sequence). CDR3 DNA: TGCAGTGCTAGAGATTCTAGGGTGGGCACCGGGGAGCTGTTTTTT. Translating it yields CSARDSRVGTGELFF.

The rearrangement joins TRBV12-3 or TRBV12-4 to TRBJ2-1, with TRBD2 matching over 8 bases. The length of the CDR3 is 19 residues. Trimming took 4 bases from V and 9 from J; bases not matched to a gene: 23. DNA of the CDR3: TGTGCCAGCAGTTACAGGGAGACCGGACTAGCTGACCAATGGAGTGAGCAGTTCTTC. The encoded protein is CASSYRETGLADQWSEQFF.

V is TRBV5-4 and J is TRBJ2-5, with 9 bases fitting TRBD2. CDR3 size: 17 residues. V lost 4 bases to trimming and J lost 4 bases; unmatched junction nucleotides: 14. Germline CDR1 and CDR2: SGHNT and YYREEE (reference sequence). The chain's CDR3 is CASSPGGRGGDIETQYF. The DNA for the CDR3 is TGTGCCAGCAGCCCCGGGGGGCGGGGGGGCGACATAGAGACCCAGTACTTC.

This clonotype was found once. The genes are TRBV21-1 and TRBJ2-7; TRBD2 was called by the table and not checked on the DNA. TRBV21-1 is annotated as a pseudogene. The CDR3 length is 17 residues. CDR3 sequence (DNA): TGTGCCAGCAAAATAGATCTGAAGCGGGACCCCATGCGAGAGCAGTACTTC. This gives the protein CASKIDLKRDPMREQYF.